The rows below give T cell receptor beta chains drawn from one sample of a study of Tregs in tolerant kidney transplant recipients. Sequencing used immunoSEQ multiplex PCR; TCRdb keeps in-frame clones, though not all of them. This table holds about 240,000 clones, roughly four fifths found once. The sample consisted of CD4+ T cells from blood. All receptors derive from a human donor in good health. Both conserved end residues are part of each CDR3. The order of the fields is J gene, V gene, clone size, CDR3 protein. For some rows the clone size is stated as once, few or many, or as a class when expanded; others skip it.

J: TRBJ1-4
V: TRBV10-3
size: .
CDR3: CAISESGTENEKLFF

J: TRBJ2-1
V: TRBV19
size: few
CDR3: CASSRASGSGHNEQFF

J: TRBJ2-4
V: TRBV5-8
size: .
CDR3: CASSLMGTRAKNIQYF

J: TRBJ2-1
V: TRBV14
size: .
CDR3: CASSHQADMGEQFF

J: TRBJ2-3
V: TRBV7-9
size: .
CDR3: CASSLTSGVADTQYF

J: TRBJ2-1
V: TRBV5-4
size: .
CDR3: CASSLAALAKGREQFF

J: TRBJ2-2
V: TRBV6-5
size: .
CDR3: CASSRGPSVAGELFF

J: TRBJ2-5
V: TRBV5-1
size: .
CDR3: CASSSGTWPSQYF

J: TRBJ2-5
V: TRBV19
size: .
CDR3: CASSPRDRQETQYF

J: TRBJ2-3
V: TRBV7-9
size: .
CDR3: CASSLTGDTQYF

J: TRBJ2-3
V: TRBV7-8
size: .
CDR3: CASRAPSGRVSDTQYF

J: TRBJ2-5
V: TRBV7-8
size: .
CDR3: CASSPGRLPETQYF

J: TRBJ2-3
V: TRBV9
size: .
CDR3: CASSVVAGGSTDTQYF

J: TRBJ1-1
V: TRBV5-1
size: .
CDR3: CASSSDRGQGRDEAFF

J: TRBJ2-1
V: TRBV19
size: .
CDR3: CASSPRSLSYNEQFF

J: TRBJ2-4
V: TRBV9
size: .
CDR3: CASSPYGGIQYF

J: TRBJ1-5
V: TRBV6-5
size: few
CDR3: CASSWARGGNQPQHF

J: TRBJ2-7
V: TRBV7-9
size: .
CDR3: CASSRLLGEQYF

J: TRBJ2-3
V: TRBV2
size: .
CDR3: CASTEGGPDTQYF

J: TRBJ2-3
V: TRBV5-1
size: .
CDR3: CASSLGQGSTDTQYF

J: TRBJ2-2
V: TRBV6-6
size: .
CDR3: CASSYNQRRGELFF

J: TRBJ1-4
V: TRBV2
size: .
CDR3: CASTWTPNEKLFF

J: TRBJ2-2
V: TRBV7-7
size: .
CDR3: CAVTEIGTGELFF

J: TRBJ2-2
V: TRBV7-3
size: .
CDR3: CASSLTSPSGELFF

J: TRBJ2-3
V: TRBV5-1
size: .
CDR3: CASSPGLASASTDTQYF

J: TRBJ2-5
V: TRBV5-4
size: .
CDR3: CASSLDQFGDRGEEYF

J: TRBJ1-6
V: TRBV5-1
size: .
CDR3: CASSSGQRSPLHF

J: TRBJ1-3
V: TRBV19
size: .
CDR3: CASNIASGNTIYF

J: TRBJ1-1
V: TRBV20-1
size: .
CDR3: CSAIIQGLAFF

J: TRBJ1-5
V: TRBV30
size: .
CDR3: CAWRPPRGAGLNNLQPQHF

J: TRBJ2-7
V: TRBV5-1
size: once
CDR3: CASSLRGAGYEQYF

J: TRBJ1-5
V: TRBV18
size: .
CDR3: CASSPQGPGSNQPQHF

J: TRBJ2-1
V: TRBV19
size: .
CDR3: CASSMASGSTRTEQFF

J: TRBJ1-1
V: TRBV29-1
size: .
CDR3: CSVQGGNTEAFF

J: TRBJ2-1
V: TRBV4-1
size: .
CDR3: CAGSHPGSRHPGEQFF

J: TRBJ1-4
V: TRBV10-3
size: once
CDR3: CAVGADPNEKLFF

J: TRBJ2-7
V: TRBV15
size: .
CDR3: CATSRDDRAYEQYF

J: TRBJ2-7
V: TRBV18
size: .
CDR3: CASSPSVGAGIVEQYF

J: TRBJ2-2
V: TRBV14
size: .
CDR3: CASSRLAGEGAGELFF

J: TRBJ1-1
V: TRBV11-3
size: .
CDR3: CASSLGVNTEAFF

J: TRBJ2-5
V: TRBV6-5
size: .
CDR3: CAINRGFQETQYF

J: TRBJ2-7
V: TRBV11-2
size: .
CDR3: CASSLDSYEQYF

J: TRBJ1-2
V: TRBV7-9
size: .
CDR3: CASSLFRQGGNYGYTF

J: TRBJ1-5
V: TRBV5-4
size: .
CDR3: CATGQGGDQPQHF

J: TRBJ2-2
V: TRBV2
size: .
CDR3: CASSRDSSAGELFF

J: TRBJ2-3
V: TRBV14
size: .
CDR3: CASSQGGSAPDTQYF

J: TRBJ2-3
V: TRBV9
size: few
CDR3: CASSVAGQVSDTQYF

J: TRBJ2-7
V: TRBV11-3
size: .
CDR3: CASSSGTGYEQYF